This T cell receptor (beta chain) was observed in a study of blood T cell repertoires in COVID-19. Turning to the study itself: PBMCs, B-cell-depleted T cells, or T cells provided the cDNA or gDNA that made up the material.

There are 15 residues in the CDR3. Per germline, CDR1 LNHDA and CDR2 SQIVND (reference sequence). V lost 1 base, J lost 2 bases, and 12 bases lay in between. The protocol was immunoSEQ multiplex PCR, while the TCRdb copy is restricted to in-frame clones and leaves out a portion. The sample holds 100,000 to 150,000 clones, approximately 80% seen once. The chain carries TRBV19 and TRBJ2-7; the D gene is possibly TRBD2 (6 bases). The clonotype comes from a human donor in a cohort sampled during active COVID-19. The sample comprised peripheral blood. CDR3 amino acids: CASSIGRGLAYEQYF. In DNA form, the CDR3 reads TGTGCCAGTAGTATAGGGAGGGGCCTTGCCTACGAGCAGTACTTC.